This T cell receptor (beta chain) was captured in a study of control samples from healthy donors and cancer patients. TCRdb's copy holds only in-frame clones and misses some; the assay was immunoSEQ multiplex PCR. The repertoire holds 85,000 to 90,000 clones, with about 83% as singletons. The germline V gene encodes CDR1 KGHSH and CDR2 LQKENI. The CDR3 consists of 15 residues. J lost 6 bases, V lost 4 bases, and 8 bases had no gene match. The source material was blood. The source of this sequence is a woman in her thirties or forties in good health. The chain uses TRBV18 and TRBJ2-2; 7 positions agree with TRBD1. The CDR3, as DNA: TGTGCCAGCTCACAGGGACAGCCGTCCGCCGGGGAGCTGTTTTTT. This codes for CASSQGQPSAGELFF. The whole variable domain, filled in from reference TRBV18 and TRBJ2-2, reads NAGVMQNPRHLVRRRGQEARLRCSPMKGHSHVYWYRQLPEEGLKFMVYLQKENIIDESGMPKERFSAEFPKEGPSILRIQQVVRGDSAAYFCASSQGQPSAGELFFGEGSRLTVL.